Listed below are T cell receptor beta chains from one sample, sequenced in a study of shared clonotypes between healthy human individuals. Repertoires were generated with immunoSEQ multiplex PCR, while TCRdb's copy carries only in-frame clones and drops some. The data show around 1 million clones, less than 85% seen once. The material sequenced was memory CD4+ T cells sorted from blood. These receptors all come from a man between 18 and 35 years old in good health. Each CDR3 is given with its conserved first and last residue. The D gene is left open where the match is weak. Clone size is shown for a subset of rows, as once, few, many or a class of expanded clone.

clone_size j_call d_call v_call cdr3_nt cdr3_aa
once TRBJ2-1 . TRBV7-2 TGTGCCAGCAGCTTTCTTCTTAGCGCGAGCTCCTACAATGAGCAGTTCTTC CASSFLLSASSYNEQFF
. TRBJ2-5 . TRBV18 TGTGCCAGCTCACCAACAACCGGGGCCGAAGAGACCCAGTACTTC CASSPTTGAEETQYF
. TRBJ1-2 TRBD1 TRBV14 TGTGCCAGCAGCCCACAGGGGGCTACTAGCTACACCTTC CASSPQGATSYTF
. TRBJ1-4 TRBD1 TRBV10-2 TGCGCCAGCAGTGAGTCCGGGACAGTCAATGAAAAACTGTTTTTT CASSESGTVNEKLFF
. TRBJ1-1 TRBD1 TRBV19 TGTGCCAGTAGTCAACCAGACAGGGGACTCACTGAAGCTTTCTTT CASSQPDRGLTEAFF
few TRBJ1-1 . TRBV7-9 TGTGCCAGCAGCTGGGGACGGGAGGGGGCTGAAGCTTTCTTT CASSWGREGAEAFF
once TRBJ1-6 TRBD1 TRBV7-3 TGTGCCAGTTCGACAGGGGCCGAGAATTCACCCCTCCACTTT CASSTGAENSPLHF
. TRBJ2-5 TRBD2 TRBV5-4 TGTGCCAGCAGCTTGGCCGGAGCTAGCGGGGGATCACGAGAGACCCAGTACTTC CASSLAGASGGSRETQYF
. TRBJ1-3 . TRBV30 TGTGCCTGGAGTGTACAGGCAGGTCCCTCTGGAAACACCATATATTTT CAWSVQAGPSGNTIYF
. TRBJ2-1 TRBD2 TRBV9 TGTGCCAGCAGCGTAGACGGGAGGGCCCACAATGAGCAGTTCTTC CASSVDGRAHNEQFF
few TRBJ2-5 TRBD1 TRBV5-4 TGTGCCAGCAGCCGTATCGGACAGGGGGCGGCGGAGACCCAGTACTTC CASSRIGQGAAETQYF
. TRBJ1-4 . TRBV5-1 TGCGCCAGCAGCTTGGGTGGATACACTAATGAAAAACTGTTTTTT CASSLGGYTNEKLFF
. TRBJ2-2 . TRBV19 TGTGCCAGTAAGGTTACAGGGCAAACCGGGGAGCTGTTTTTT CASKVTGQTGELFF
. TRBJ1-6 . TRBV10-3 TGTGCCATCAGTTTGTTTGGGTCACCCCTCCACTTT CAISLFGSPLHF
. TRBJ2-3 TRBD2 TRBV4-1 TGCGCCAGCAGCCCTCGGGCAGCGGGGGGTCTAGGCACAGATACGCAGTATTTT CASSPRAAGGLGTDTQYF
. TRBJ1-2 TRBD1 TRBV25-1 TGTGCCAGCAGTCAATCGGACAGGGACTATGGCTACACCTTC CASSQSDRDYGYTF
. TRBJ2-7 TRBD1 TRBV29-1 TGCAGCGTTGTAGTGGGACAGGGTAGCTACGAGCAGTACTTC CSVVVGQGSYEQYF
. TRBJ2-7 . TRBV5-4 TGTGCCAGCAGCGCCGTAGGCTACGAGCAGTACTTC CASSAVGYEQYF
. TRBJ2-4 TRBD1 TRBV30 TGTGCCTGGGACAGGGGGTTAGCCAAAAACATTCAGTACTTC CAWDRGLAKNIQYF
few TRBJ2-1 TRBD2 TRBV6-6 TGTGCCAGCAGGCTCACTAGCGGCTCCTACAATGAGCAGTTCTTC CASRLTSGSYNEQFF
. TRBJ2-3 . TRBV7-9 TGTGCCAGCAGCGTATCATCATCCCACCTTAGCACAGATACGCAGTATTTT CASSVSSSHLSTDTQYF
. TRBJ2-1 . TRBV4-3 TGCGCCAGCAGCCAAGGAGGGGGGGCGCCCTACAATGAGCAGTTCTTC CASSQGGGAPYNEQFF
. TRBJ1-1 TRBD1 TRBV28 TGTGCCAGCAGATGGGCAGGGGGAGGCACTGAAGCTTTCTTT CASRWAGGGTEAFF
. TRBJ1-6 . TRBV16 TGTGCCAGCAGCCAATCAGGATTCTATAATTCACCCCTCCACTTT CASSQSGFYNSPLHF
few TRBJ1-4 . TRBV5-1 TGCGCCAGCAGCTTACAGGGTACTAATGAAAAACTGTTTTTT CASSLQGTNEKLFF
. TRBJ2-7 . TRBV18 TGTGCCAGCTCATCCTCCTACGAGCAGTACTTC CASSSSYEQYF
. TRBJ1-2 . TRBV19 TGTGCCAGTAGGCATGCCGGGGGGATCCATGGCTACACCTTC CASRHAGGIHGYTF
. TRBJ1-3 . TRBV5-1 TGCGCCAGCAGCCCCGCAATGGGAAACACCATATATTTT CASSPAMGNTIYF
. TRBJ1-6 . TRBV5-1 TGCGCCAGCAGCCCGGATGGGGGGGAAAATTCACCCCTCCACTTT CASSPDGGENSPLHF
once TRBJ1-5 TRBD1 TRBV2 TGTGCCAGCAGACGGGAGGCAGGGGGCAATAGCAATCAGCCCCAGCATTTT CASRREAGGNSNQPQHF
. TRBJ2-7 . TRBV6-1 TGTGCCAGCAGTGTAGGGCCTGGTTCCGAGCAGTACTTC CASSVGPGSEQYF
. TRBJ1-3 . TRBV5-1 TGCGCCAGCAGGGATCAGCCGGGCTCTGGAAACACCATATATTTT CASRDQPGSGNTIYF
. TRBJ2-2 . TRBV4-1 TGCGCCAGCAGCCAAATAGCGAGCACCGGGGAGCTGTTTTTT CASSQIASTGELFF
. TRBJ1-3 . TRBV30 TGTGCCTGGAGTTGGGGCCACTCTGGAAACACCATATATTTT CAWSWGHSGNTIYF
. TRBJ1-2 . TRBV10-3 TGTGCCATCAGTGAGGGGGGGACTGAAGGCTACACCTTC CAISEGGTEGYTF
. TRBJ2-3 . TRBV4-1 TGCGCCAGCAGCCAAGCGGGGAGTGGAGATACGCAGTATTTT CASSQAGSGDTQYF
once TRBJ2-2 TRBD1 TRBV15 TGTGCCACCAGCAGAGATCCGGACAGGGCTCAAGCCGGGGAGCTGTTTTTT CATSRDPDRAQAGELFF
. TRBJ2-1 . TRBV7-2 TGTGCCAGCAGCTTAGGCGGTAGCGCCCATGAGCAGTTCTTC CASSLGGSAHEQFF
. TRBJ2-3 TRBD2 TRBV7-7 TGTGCTAGCAGTACAGGACTAGCGGGCACAGATACGCAGTATTTT CASSTGLAGTDTQYF
. TRBJ2-1 . TRBV2 TGTGCCAGCAGTCTAATCGGCTACAATGAGCAGTTCTTC CASSLIGYNEQFF
. TRBJ2-2 . TRBV7-2 TGTGCCAGCAGCCAAGCAGGGACCGGGGAGCTGTTTTTT CASSQAGTGELFF
few TRBJ2-7 . TRBV10-3 TGTGCCACAGAAGACACCGGGGCCTACGAGCAGTACTTC CATEDTGAYEQYF
few TRBJ1-4 . TRBV25-1 TGTGCCAGCAGCCTGAATTGGGGGCTCAATGAAAAACTGTTTTTT CASSLNWGLNEKLFF
. TRBJ2-7 . TRBV7-2 TGTGCCAGCAGCTTAGGCCTAATTGGCTACGAGCAGTACTTC CASSLGLIGYEQYF
few TRBJ2-3 . TRBV4-1 TGCGCCAGCAGCCAAGGTCCGGGACTCCTCACAGATACGCAGTATTTT CASSQGPGLLTDTQYF
. TRBJ2-3 . TRBV1 TGCACCAGCAGCCAAGATCTGACTTTTTTCACAGATACGCAGTATTTT CTSSQDLTFFTDTQYF
. TRBJ2-7 . TRBV9 TGTGCCAGCAGCGTAGACTGGCACTACTCCTACGAGCAGTACTTC CASSVDWHYSYEQYF
. TRBJ2-5 TRBD1 TRBV9 TGTGCCAGCAGCCCCGACAGGGGATGGGGAGAGACCCAGTACTTC CASSPDRGWGETQYF
. TRBJ2-1 TRBD2 TRBV2 TGTGCCAGCAACCCTAGCGGTGGGGATGAGCAGTTCTTC CASNPSGGDEQFF
few TRBJ1-2 . TRBV6-1 TGTGCCAGCAGTGGACAGCGAGGCTATGGCTACACCTTC CASSGQRGYGYTF
. TRBJ1-2 . TRBV18 TGTGCCAGCTCACCCGACCGCCATTCTAACTATGGCTACACCTTC CASSPDRHSNYGYTF
few TRBJ2-7 . TRBV6-5 TGTGCCAGCAGAACGGAGGGGTTGCCCTACGAGCAGTACTTC CASRTEGLPYEQYF
. TRBJ2-3 . TRBV5-1 TGCGCCAGCAGAATGGGGGCGGGATTTATGACAGATACGCAGTATTTT CASRMGAGFMTDTQYF
few TRBJ1-2 . TRBV28 TGTGCCACCTTGCCCGGGAGTGACTATGGCTACACCTTC CATLPGSDYGYTF
. TRBJ2-7 TRBD1 TRBV10-3 TGTGCCATCAGTGCTCGCCCGACAGGGGGCAACTACGAGCAGTACTTC CAISARPTGGNYEQYF
. TRBJ2-7 TRBD1 TRBV7-2 TGTGCCAGCAGCACCGGACAGGGTCTAGAGCAGTACTTC CASSTGQGLEQYF
. TRBJ1-2 . TRBV9 TGTGCCAGCAGCGTCCCCGGTAGAGATGGCTACACCTTC CASSVPGRDGYTF
few TRBJ2-7 . TRBV27 TGTGCCAGCAGTGACCGATACGAGCAGTACTTC CASSDRYEQYF
. TRBJ2-2 . TRBV5-6 TGTGCCAGCAGCCTGGGACACAGGGTGGAGGGCGGGGAGCTGTTTTTT CASSLGHRVEGGELFF
few TRBJ1-3 TRBD1 TRBV5-1 TGCGCCCCCACTCGGACAGGTAGAAACACCATATATTTT CAPTRTGRNTIYF